This T cell receptor (beta chain) appears in the sequencing data of a study of CD4 T cell repertoires in COVID-19. Overall study: CFSE-low cells expanded nine to eleven days with IL-2, then restimulated with other coronavirus spikes. Study-level points and caveats: In SARS-CoV and/or HKU1 spike cultures, between roughly 6 and 27% of SARS-CoV-2 clonotypes reappeared. Sharing of several most expanded SARS-CoV-2-reactive clonotypes across memory subsets suggested intraclonal diversification.

Only in-frame clones appear in the TCRdb table, and some are missing; sequencing was by immunoSEQ multiplex PCR. There are around 22,000 clones in the sample; roughly 91% occur only once, and around 0.63% lies in the top ten. Germline assignment: CDR1 SGHAT and CDR2 FQNNGV. Trimming took 3 bases from V and 11 from J, leaving 19 bases between them. CDR3 size: 14 residues. These memory T cells were uncultured and sequenced directly after ex vivo isolation. Regarding this clone: The antigen remains undetermined.

The sample in question was central memory CD4+ T cells from blood, obtained before the COVID-19 pandemic. V gene TRBV11-2 combines with J gene TRBJ1-1, with TRBD1 as a possible D gene (5 bases). This TCR derives from a human donor who had COVID-19. As DNA, the CDR3 is TGTGCCAGCAGCTTGACAGTCCCTAAACCCGAGGCTTTCTTT. Amino acid sequence: CASSLTVPKPEAFF.